What follows are 24 T cell receptor beta chains derived from one specimen sequenced in a study of blood T cell repertoires in COVID-19. The data were produced by immunoSEQ multiplex PCR, yet TCRdb's version contains in-frame clones alone and is incomplete. The sample consists of roughly 92,000 clones, around 87% of them appearing once. Sequencing input: peripheral blood. The receptors derive from a woman of 80 years or more with acute or convalescent COVID-19.

This clone appeared a single time. The chain recombines TRBV27 with TRBJ2-7; perhaps TRBD1 as D (6 bases). Germline V CDR1 and CDR2: MNHEY, SMNVEV (reference sequence). This CDR3 comprises 16 residues. The germline V and J ends were trimmed by 2 bases and 0 bases, with 14 bases remaining between them. The CDR3 region is CASSLRTDRPSYEQYF. Here the CDR3 DNA reads TGTGCCAGCAGTTTACGGACGGACAGACCCTCCTACGAGCAGTACTTC.

This rearrangement joins TRBV12-3 or TRBV12-4 to TRBJ2-2; no clear D. The CDR3 loop spans 13 amino acids. V gave up 5 bases and J gave up 4 bases, with 8 bases separating them. CDR3 region: CASSPLSTGELFF. The CDR3 nucleotides read TGTGCCAGCAGTCCCTTGTCCACCGGGGAGCTGTTTTTT.

This clone has only one observation. One end of the junction varies from germline; a read error may be responsible. The chain recombines TRBV6-6 with TRBJ1-6, with D unclear. The germline V gene encodes CDR1 MNHNY and CDR2 SVGAGI (reference sequence). This CDR3 has 12 amino acids. The CDR3 DNA follows: TGTGCCAGCAGTAACTCGAGGGAGGCCCTCCACTTT. Translated, it gives CASSNSREALHF.

This sequence joins TRBV7-8 and TRBJ2-2; 8 bases match TRBD2. Germline trimming cut 2 bases from V and 2 bases from J; bases unmatched to any gene: 1. The germline CDR1 and CDR2 sequences are SGHVS and FQNEAQ. The CDR3 is made up of 15 amino acids. The CDR3 nucleotides read TGTGCCAGCAGCTTAACTAGCGGAAACACCGGGGAGCTGTTTTTT. Its protein is CASSLTSGNTGELFF.

This chain joins TRBV4-3 and TRBJ2-1; D unresolved. This CDR3 region has 17 residues. CDR1 and CDR2 from the germline V gene are LGHNA and YSLEER. Trimming stripped 0 bases from V and 0 bases from J, with 12 bases between. The CDR3 DNA reads as TGCGCCAGCAGCCAAGAAATAGGTAGGAGCTCCTACAATGAGCAGTTCTTC. Its translation is CASSQEIGRSSYNEQFF.

The V and J genes are TRBV7-2 and TRBJ1-2, with 9 nucleotides matching TRBD1. The CDR3 is made up of 13 amino acids. From germline, CDR1 is SGHTA and CDR2 FQGNSA. Trimming took 5 bases from V and 7 from J; bases not matched to a gene: 5. CDR3 DNA: TGTGCCAGCAGCCCGGGACAGGGTCGTGGCTACACCTTC. Protein product: CASSPGQGRGYTF.

A single count supports this clone. This sequence joins TRBV29-1 and TRBJ2-7, with D possibly being TRBD2 (6 bases). V dropped 5 bases and J dropped 7 bases, with 15 bases sitting between them. The CDR3 is 12 residues long. Germline CDR1 reads SQVTM; CDR2 reads ANQGSEA. DNA of the CDR3: TGCAGCGTTTCCCGGAGGGCGGGAGAGCAGTACTTC. This translates into CSVSRRAGEQYF.

The J gene is TRBJ2-1, the V gene TRBV6-5; 8 bases are shared with TRBD2. The trim removed 8 bases at V and 3 bases at J, leaving 3 bases unmatched. Germline assignment: CDR1 MNHEY and CDR2 SVGAGI. This CDR3 region has 13 residues. DNA of the CDR3: TGTGCCAGCCTAGCGGGCCTCTACAATGAGCAGTTCTTC. It is translated as CASLAGLYNEQFF.

This chain uses TRBV10-2 with TRBJ2-2; 10 bases agree with TRBD1. Germline assignment: CDR1 WSHSY and CDR2 SAAADI. This CDR3 spans 15 amino acids. V lost 6 bases to trimming and J lost 8 bases; unmatched junction nucleotides: 9. The CDR3 region is CASRALTGGGGELFF. The CDR3 coding sequence is TGCGCCAGCAGAGCCTTGACAGGGGGCGGGGGGGAGCTGTTTTTT.

The chain carries TRBV7-6 and TRBJ2-1; 11 nucleotides align to TRBD2. V shed 5 bases, J shed 1 base, and the junction held 4 bases outside the gene matches. CDR1 SGHVS and CDR2 FNYEAQ come from the germline V gene. CDR3 length equals 16 residues. CDR3 bases: TGTGCCAGCAGCCTTAGCGGGAGGGAATCCTACAATGAGCAGTTCTTC. Translating it yields CASSLSGRESYNEQFF.

This chain joins TRBV5-5 and TRBJ1-5; D is unresolved. The CDR3 spans 16 residues. V was trimmed by 0 bases and J by 3 bases, leaving 13 bases between them. Germline V gene data show CDR1 as SGHKS and CDR2 as YYEKEE (reference sequence). The DNA of the CDR3 is TGTGCCAGCAGCTTGGAGTGGCAGGTCGACAATCAGCCCCAGCATTTT. Translation gives CASSLEWQVDNQPQHF.

The chain combines TRBV3-1 (or the pseudogene TRBV3-2) with TRBJ2-2; D may be TRBD2 (6 bases). V lost 1 base and J lost 5, with 14 bases in between. The length of the CDR3 is 16 residues. Looked up from germline, CDR1 is LGHDT and CDR2 is YNNKEL (reference sequence). Written as DNA, the CDR3 is TGTGCCAGCAGCCAAGGCGGGCGGGAAAGGACCGGGGAGCTGTTTTTT. Its translation is CASSQGGRERTGELFF.

The CDR3 DNA is TGTGCCAGCAGCGGGGGTGGGGCCAGCAATGAGCAGTTCTTC. Residues: CASSGGGASNEQFF. The chain recombines TRBV9 with TRBJ2-1; D perhaps matches TRBD1 (5 bases). Germline V gene data show CDR1 as SGDLS and CDR2 as YYNGEE. The CDR3 spans 14 residues. V was shortened by 3 bases and J by 6 bases, with 13 bases between the two germline ends.

V usage is TRBV5-1 and J usage is TRBJ2-5; TRBD2 agrees at 10 bases. Germline V gives CDR1 SGHRS, CDR2 YFSETQ. V lost 1 base, J lost 4 bases, and 4 bases stayed unmatched. The CDR3 has 15 residues. The CDR3 protein is CASSLIAGGPETQYF. In nucleotides, the CDR3 is TGCGCCAGCAGCTTGATAGCGGGGGGCCCAGAGACCCAGTACTTC.

This chain links TRBV30 with TRBJ1-6; possibly TRBD1 for D (5 bases). Per the germline V gene, CDR1 is GTSNPN and CDR2 is SVGIG (reference sequence). Trimming removed 4 bases at V and 7 bases at J, with 17 bases between. This CDR3 has 15 amino acids. In DNA form, the CDR3 reads TGTGCCTGGAAGTTAGGACACCTTGGCAATTCACCCCTCCACTTT. Encoded protein: CAWKLGHLGNSPLHF.

This chain connects TRBV9 to TRBJ2-1; 8 nucleotides line up with TRBD1. CDR3 length: 14 residues. Germline V CDR1 and CDR2: SGDLS, YYNGEE. With 3 bases clipped from V and 5 bases from J, the junction kept 4 bases outside the gene matches. CDR3 in amino acids: CASSAPGQDNEQFF. The CDR3 region has the DNA TGTGCCAGCAGCGCTCCGGGACAGGACAATGAGCAGTTCTTC.

This rearrangement joins TRBV5-1 to TRBJ2-1; 12 bases are shared with TRBD2. The CDR3 loop spans 15 amino acids. Germline-derived CDR1 and CDR2 are SGHRS and YFSETQ. V dropped 5 bases and J dropped 6; count of bases not matched to a gene: 6. As DNA, the CDR3 is TGCGCCAGCAGTTACCGGACTAGCGGGACCAATGAGCAGTTCTTC. It is translated as CASSYRTSGTNEQFF.

The table lists this clone with a few counts. The V call is TRBV7-3, the J call TRBJ1-1, with a weak D call TRBD1 (5 bases). The CDR3 has 14 amino acids. V lost 1 base to trimming and J lost 3 bases, with 9 bases between them. Per germline, CDR1 SGHTA and CDR2 FQGTGA. In nucleotides, the CDR3 is TGTGCCAGCAGCTTAAAGTGGGGGGACACTGAAGCTTTCTTT. Translation: CASSLKWGDTEAFF.

V usage is TRBV6-4 and J usage is TRBJ1-5; D uncertain. Trimming removed 4 bases at V and 7 bases at J, with 11 bases between. The germline V gene encodes CDR1 MRHNA and CDR2 SNTAGT. This CDR3 contains 13 residues. The CDR3 sequence: CASSAERNQPQHF. The CDR3 DNA is TGTGCCAGCAGTGCGGAGAGGAACCAGCCCCAGCATTTT.

The chain carries TRBV6-6 and TRBJ1-5; tentatively, D is TRBD1 (5 bases). The germline gives CDR1 MNHNY, CDR2 SVGAGI (reference sequence). This CDR3 is 13 amino acids long. V was cut by 6 bases and J by 4 bases, with 10 bases left in between. The CDR3 sequence: CASRLDSNQPQHF. CDR3 DNA sequence: TGTGCCAGCAGATTAGACAGTAATCAGCCCCAGCATTTT.

The chain uses TRBV5-4 and TRBJ2-5; D uncertain. In germline, CDR1 is SGHNT, CDR2 YYREEE (reference sequence). This CDR3 region has 13 residues. The V end lost 1 base, the J end lost 3 bases, and 7 bases lay between the germline ends. CDR3 sequence (DNA): TGTGCCAGCAGCTTGAGAGGTGAAGAGACCCAGTACTTC. It translates to CASSLRGEETQYF.

V gene TRBV7-9 combines with J gene TRBJ1-2; 8 positions agree with TRBD1. The V segment lost 5 bases and the J segment 3 bases; nucleotides outside the gene matches: 2. Looked up from germline, CDR1 is SEHNR and CDR2 is FQNEAQ (reference sequence). CDR3 length equals 13 residues. The CDR3 nucleotides are TGTGCCAGCAGCCAACAGGGGGACTATGGCTACACCTTC. This sequence encodes CASSQQGDYGYTF.

The J gene is TRBJ1-1, the V gene TRBV5-6; D not certain. Germline V gene data show CDR1 as SGHDT and CDR2 as YYEEEE. V was shortened by 3 bases and J by 1 base, with 7 bases between the two germline ends. The CDR3 contains 13 residues. CDR3 amino acids: CASSYGANTEAFF. For the CDR3, the DNA is TGTGCCAGCAGCTACGGAGCGAACACTGAAGCTTTCTTT. Together with reference TRBV5-6 and TRBJ1-1, the CDR3 gives the full variable domain: DAGVTQSPTHLIKTRGQQVTLRCSPKSGHDTVSWYQQALGQGPQFIFQYYEEEERQRGNFPDRFSGHQFPNYSSELNVNALLLGDSALYLCASSYGANTEAFFGQGTRLTVV.

The rearrangement links TRBV4-2 to TRBJ1-1; weak D call: TRBD1 (6 bases). CDR1 LGHNA and CDR2 YNFKEQ come from the germline V gene. CDR3 size: 14 residues. The V end lost 1 base, the J end lost 4 bases, and 10 bases lay between the germline ends. The CDR3 region has the DNA TGTGCCAGCAGCCAAGGTGAAGGGGGCACTGAAGCTTTCTTT. This encodes CASSQGEGGTEAFF.